This TCR beta chain was captured in a study of brain T cells in children with intractable seizures. The CDR3 has 14 residues. Germline lookup yields CDR1 SGDLS and CDR2 YYNGEE. The ends lost 7 bases at V and 7 bases at J; junction bases unmatched: 11. Here immunoSEQ multiplex PCR was the method, and the copy in TCRdb shows in-frame clones only, minus some. The sample carries tens of thousands of clones, 90% to 95% recorded once. The input for sequencing was peripheral blood, taken at surgery. The rearrangement uses TRBV9 and TRBJ2-1, with TRBD1 matching over 7 bases. The receptor was derived from a boy under two years old with tuberous sclerosis and intractable seizures. CDR3 nucleotide sequence: TGTGCCAGCGGAAGGGGGCCGTTTAATAATGAGCAGTTCTTC. This gives the protein CASGRGPFNNEQFF.